This T cell receptor (beta chain) is drawn from a study of blood T cell repertoires in COVID-19. Overall study: From T cells, B-cell-depleted T cells, or PBMCs came the material, which was cDNA or gDNA.

Trimming at V came to 5 bases and at J to 5 bases, leaving 3 bases not matched to a gene. From germline, CDR1 is SGHTA and CDR2 FQGNSA. There are 13 residues in the CDR3. Clones were sequenced by immunoSEQ multiplex PCR, and TCRdb holds only the in-frame ones, with some missing. The sample holds around 190,000 clones, around 84% seen once. Sequencing was done on a sample of PBMCs or T cells enriched from blood (not recorded which). V usage is TRBV7-2 and J usage is TRBJ2-1, with 7 bases fitting TRBD1. The source of this sequence is a woman under 40 who had recovered from COVID-19. Here the CDR3 reads CASSPGTDNEQFF. The CDR3 DNA reads TGTGCCAGCAGCCCCGGGACAGACAATGAGCAGTTCTTC.